This T cell receptor beta chain derives from a study of blood T cells in healthy people across ages. The study's findings and limits: Samples with more naive T cells showed higher observed beta diversity.

Comments on this clonotype: Its antigen is undetermined.

CDR1 is SGHRS, CDR2 YFSETQ, per germline. The CDR3 consists of 15 residues. A sample-barcoded 5' primer and a J-beta primer mix were used in a second PCR of about 7 to 12 cycles. All cDNA molecules were each tagged by a template-switch adaptor with 12 random nucleotides. Each CDR3 protein gets one entry after TCRdb re-called the 5' RACE reads with MiXCR. The profile covers more than 450,000 distinct CDR3 sequences, with roughly a quarter appearing a single time and about 3.3% taken by the ten largest. The sample was also linked to a second study, of T cells of mothers and their children. That paper states: The study sampled three healthy Caucasian mothers and their six children. It was related mother-child pairs that showed slightly higher overlap than unrelated pairs, without reaching significance.

The sequenced material came from blood. The genes are TRBV5-1 and TRBJ2-7; 9 bases match TRBD2. The assigned J gene may be wrong: the sequence end matches TRBJ2-1 better. This TCR was sampled from a boy aged 2 to 9 in good health. In nucleotides, the CDR3 is TGCGCCAGCAGTCCTCCGGGACTAGCATTCTATGAGCAGTTCTTC. The encoded protein is CASSPPGLAFYEQFF.